The 18 T cell receptor beta chains reported below all come from one sample, sequenced in a study of blood T cell repertoires in COVID-19. Some clones are missing from TCRdb's copy, which holds only in-frame ones; the method was immunoSEQ multiplex PCR. Among around 150,000 clones listed, 75% to 85% were seen once. The sequenced sample was peripheral blood. Receptor source: a woman of 80 years or more with active or convalescent COVID-19.

The genes are TRBV2 and TRBJ2-3; 12 bases map to TRBD2. The CDR3 contains 13 residues. Looked up from germline, CDR1 is SNHLY and CDR2 is FYNNEI. V gave up 6 bases and J gave up 5 bases; unmatched junction bases: 0. CDR3 in amino acids: CASRGLAGDTQYF. CDR3 nucleotides: TGTGCCAGCAGGGGACTAGCGGGAGATACGCAGTATTTT.

With regard to this clone: The sample contains more than one DNA sequence encoding this CDR3. V is TRBV2 and J is TRBJ1-1; D gene ambiguous. The V end lost 8 bases, the J end lost 0 bases, and 7 bases lay between the germline ends. The CDR3 loop spans 12 amino acids. In germline, CDR1 is SNHLY, CDR2 FYNNEI. For the CDR3, the DNA is TGTGCCAGCTTTCGGGTGAACACTGAAGCTTTCTTT. Translated, it gives CASFRVNTEAFF.

The chain recombines TRBV7-9 with TRBJ2-7, with D tentatively TRBD1 (6 bases). Per the germline V gene, CDR1 is SEHNR and CDR2 is FQNEAQ (reference sequence). The CDR3 totals 15 residues. V was pared by 4 bases and J by 0 bases, with 13 bases between. The CDR3 DNA is TGTGCCAGCAGCTCGGGACACCCGAGCTCCTACGAGCAGTACTTC. Translating gives CASSSGHPSSYEQYF.

The chain uses TRBV6-5 and TRBJ2-1; the D gene is possibly TRBD1 (6 bases). Deletions cut 7 bases from V and 9 bases from J, with 16 bases between. The V gene's germline CDR1 is MNHEY and CDR2 SVGAGI. This CDR3 has 13 amino acids. CDR3 sequence: CASKTNTGTEQFF. CDR3 nucleotides: TGTGCCAGCAAAACCAATACAGGGACTGAGCAGTTCTTC.

The CDR3 DNA reads as TGTGCCTGGAGGGATCGGACAGGCCCTCTCTCTGGAAACACCATATATTTT. Translation gives CAWRDRTGPLSGNTIYF. V usage is TRBV30 and J usage is TRBJ1-3; 7 bases fit TRBD1. Germline CDR1 and CDR2: GTSNPN and SVGIG (reference sequence). Trimming cost V 3 bases and J 0 bases; bases outside gene matches: 11. The CDR3 loop spans 17 amino acids.

CDR3 sequence: CASSLIRQGHQPQHF. In DNA, the CDR3 is TGTGCCAGCAGTTTAATACGACAGGGGCATCAGCCCCAGCATTTT. This chain uses TRBV28 with TRBJ1-5; TRBD1 agrees at 8 bases. The CDR3 is 15 amino acids. The V gene end was trimmed by 2 bases and the J gene end by 5 bases; junction bases not matched to a gene: 5. The V gene's germline CDR1 is MDHEN and CDR2 SYDVKM.

The V call is TRBV11-2, the J call TRBJ2-1; 13 bases match TRBD2. The CDR3 covers 16 residues. The V gene's germline CDR1 is SGHAT and CDR2 FQNNGV. Trimming took 5 bases from V and 7 from J; bases not matched to a gene: 8. CDR3 bases: TGTGCCAGCAGCCAAAGGACTAGCGGGGGTGTGAATGAGCAGTTCTTC. As protein: CASSQRTSGGVNEQFF.

This clone was seen only once. The rearrangement joins TRBV7-2 to TRBJ1-5, with D possibly TRBD1 on 6 matching bases. CDR1 and CDR2 (germline): SGHTA, FQGNSA. The CDR3 sequence is 16 residues long. The V end lost 0 bases, the J end lost 4 bases, and 13 bases lay between the germline ends. CDR3 amino acids: CASSLAGPGTNQPQHF. The CDR3 region has the DNA TGTGCCAGCAGCTTAGCGGGACCCGGGACAAATCAGCCCCAGCATTTT.

The V call is TRBV19, the J call TRBJ1-4; 9 nucleotides match TRBD1. After removal of 6 bases from V and 8 bases from J, the junction contained 10 bases not matched to a gene. Per the germline V gene, CDR1 is LNHDA and CDR2 is SQIVND (reference sequence). The CDR3 has 15 residues. CDR3 nucleotide sequence: TGTGCCAGTAGCCTCCTACAGGGGGCTCGGGAAAAACTGTTTTTT. It translates to CASSLLQGAREKLFF.

V and J are TRBV4-2 and TRBJ2-2, with 8 positions matching TRBD1. The CDR3 spans 16 residues. Trimming at V came to 0 bases and at J to 7 bases, leaving 7 bases not matched to a gene. Germline V gene sequence: CDR1 LGHNA, CDR2 YNFKEQ. The CDR3, as DNA: TGTGCCAGCAGCCAAGATAGTCAGGGGGCGTTCGGGGAGCTGTTTTTT. This encodes CASSQDSQGAFGELFF.

The chain's CDR3 is CAISDLGGANYGYTF. CDR3 bases: TGTGCCATCAGTGATTTAGGAGGGGCCAACTATGGCTACACCTTC. The chain couples TRBV10-3 to TRBJ1-2; D is perhaps TRBD1 (5 bases). Trimming shortened V by 3 bases and J by 2 bases, and 13 bases separated the two germline ends. CDR1 is ENHRY, CDR2 SYGVKD, per germline. The CDR3 length is 15 residues.

The chain has TRBV7-9 and TRBJ2-1; D is perhaps TRBD1 (5 bases). Germline CDR1 is SEHNR and CDR2 is FQNEAQ (reference sequence). The CDR3 is 13 amino acids. V dropped 5 bases and J dropped 10 bases, with 15 bases sitting between them. The CDR3 region has the DNA TGTGCCAGCAGCCGCCTCAGGGTCGAAGAGCAGTTCTTC. Amino acid sequence: CASSRLRVEEQFF.

The J gene is TRBJ1-1, the V gene TRBV15; D remains ambiguous. This CDR3 region has 15 residues. Per the germline V gene, CDR1 is LNHNV and CDR2 is YYDKDF (reference sequence). Between the trimmed V and J ends, which lost 2 bases and 0 bases, there was a span of 10 bases. Here the CDR3 DNA reads TGTGCCACCAGCAGACAGCGTCCCCTGAACACTGAAGCTTTCTTT. Translating it yields CATSRQRPLNTEAFF.

This clone has just a few counts. V is TRBV27 and J is TRBJ1-4; TRBD1 agrees at 12 bases. The CDR3 length is 15 residues. Per the germline V gene, CDR1 is MNHEY and CDR2 is SMNVEV (reference sequence). The V segment lost 6 bases and the J segment 8 bases; nucleotides outside the gene matches: 7. CDR3 sequence reads: CASRILGTGGEKLFF. The CDR3 DNA sequence: TGTGCCAGCAGAATCCTCGGGACAGGGGGCGAAAAACTGTTTTTT.

The chain carries TRBV7-2 and TRBJ1-1; 7 bases match TRBD1. The trim removed 9 bases at V and 0 bases at J, leaving 10 bases unmatched. Germline V gives CDR1 SGHTA, CDR2 FQGNSA. CDR3 length: 15 residues. The CDR3 loop reads CASTWQGTVNTEAFF. CDR3 DNA: TGTGCCAGTACTTGGCAAGGGACAGTGAACACTGAAGCTTTCTTT.

The rearrangement uses TRBV6-2 or TRBV6-3 and TRBJ1-2; D gene ambiguous. Germline CDR1 is MNHEY and CDR2 is SVGEGT. V lost 3 bases, J lost 7 bases, and 15 bases lay in between. The CDR3 is 14 residues long. The DNA for the CDR3 is TGTGCCAGCAGTTATTTGGCGTCCGCAGGTGGCTACACCTTC. It specifies CASSYLASAGGYTF.

V usage is TRBV10-1 and J usage is TRBJ2-3, with a weak D call TRBD2 (5 bases). V dropped 4 bases and J dropped 2 bases, with 16 bases sitting between them. Germline V gene data show CDR1 as WNHNN and CDR2 as SYGVQD (reference sequence). This CDR3 has 16 amino acids. CDR3 nucleotide sequence: TGCGCCAGCAGTGTATCGACTACCGAATTCACAGATACGCAGTATTTT. Amino acids: CASSVSTTEFTDTQYF.

J is TRBJ2-5 and V is TRBV11-2; no clear D. Germline CDR1 reads SGHAT; CDR2 reads FQNNGV. CDR3 length equals 12 residues. Trimming took 2 bases from V and 5 from J, leaving 6 bases between them. The CDR3 DNA follows: TGTGCCAGCAGCTTAATATCCGAGACCCAGTACTTC. Encoded protein: CASSLISETQYF.